These 4 T cell receptor beta chains were sequenced from one sample in a study of T-cell reconstitution after alpha-beta-depleted transplantation in children. Unique molecular identifiers were used to barcode this TCRbeta library. TCRdb recomputed calls from the PCR reads with MiXCR, one row per CDR3 protein. Among roughly 570,000 distinct CDR3 sequences listed, 25% to 30% were seen once. This sample comprised PBMCs, obtained before TCRalphabeta/CD19-depleted stem cell transplant. These receptors came from a boy in the first two years of life with Wiskott-Aldrich syndrome, due to receive a stem cell transplant.

This CDR3 is CASSLIAGLYTDTQYF. The CDR3 DNA reads as TGTGCCAGCAGCTTAATCGCGGGGCTCTACACAGATACGCAGTATTTT. The genes are TRBV7-3 and TRBJ2-3, with D possibly matching TRBD2 (6 bases). This CDR3 spans 16 amino acids. Trimming cost V 1 base and J 2 bases, with 13 bases left between them. The germline gives CDR1 SGHTA, CDR2 FQGTGA.

In this sample, this clonotype turned up a few times. The chain links TRBV20-1 to TRBJ2-6, with no clear D. V was cut by 3 bases and J by 1 base, with 4 bases left in between. This CDR3 region has 13 residues. Germline V gives CDR1 DFQATT, CDR2 SNEGSKA (reference sequence). CDR3 residues: CSASRSGANVLTF. The CDR3 nucleotides read TGCAGTGCTAGCCGATCTGGGGCCAACGTCCTGACTTTC.

CDR3 bases: TGCGCCAGCAGCCAAGATCTGGGACTAGCGGGAGGATACGAGCAGTACTTC. Its translation: CASSQDLGLAGGYEQYF. The chain couples TRBV4-1 to TRBJ2-7; the match to TRBD2 covers 15 bases. The V segment lost 0 bases and the J segment 4 bases; nucleotides outside the gene matches: 4. Germline loops: CDR1 MGHRA, CDR2 YSYEKL. The CDR3 contains 17 residues.

The rearrangement joins TRBV28 to TRBJ2-3; D unclear. CDR3 length: 13 residues. Germline CDR1 and CDR2: MDHEN and SYDVKM. V was clipped by 7 bases and J by 0 bases, with 8 bases between them. CDR3 coding DNA: TGTGCCAGCAAACCCCTTAGCACAGATACGCAGTATTTT. Residues: CASKPLSTDTQYF.